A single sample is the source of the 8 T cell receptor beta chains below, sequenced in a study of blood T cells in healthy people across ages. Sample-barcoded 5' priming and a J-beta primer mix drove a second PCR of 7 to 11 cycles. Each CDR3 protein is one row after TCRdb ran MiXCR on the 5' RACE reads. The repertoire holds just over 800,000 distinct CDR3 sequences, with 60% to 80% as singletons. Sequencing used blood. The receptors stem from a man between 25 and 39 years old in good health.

Here the CDR3 reads CSADRGNTGELFF. CDR3 nucleotides: TGCAGTGCCGACAGGGGGAACACCGGGGAGCTGTTTTTT. This chain links TRBV20-1 with TRBJ2-2; 8 nucleotides agree with TRBD1. Germline V lookup: CDR1 DFQATT, CDR2 SNEGSKA (reference sequence). The CDR3 has 13 amino acids. J gave up 1 base and V 6 bases, and 1 base lay outside the gene matches.

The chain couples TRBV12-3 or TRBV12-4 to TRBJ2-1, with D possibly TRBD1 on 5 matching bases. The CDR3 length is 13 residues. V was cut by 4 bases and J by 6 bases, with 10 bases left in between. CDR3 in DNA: TGTGCCAGCAGTTGCAAGGGGCTCAATGAGCAGTTCTTC. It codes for CASSCKGLNEQFF.

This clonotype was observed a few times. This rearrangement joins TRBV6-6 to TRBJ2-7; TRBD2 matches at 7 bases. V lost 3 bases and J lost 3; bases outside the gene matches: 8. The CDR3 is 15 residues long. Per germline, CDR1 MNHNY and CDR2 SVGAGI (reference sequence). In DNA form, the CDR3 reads TGTGCCAGCAGTTATGAGCGGGACCCCTTCTACGAGCAGTACTTC. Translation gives CASSYERDPFYEQYF.

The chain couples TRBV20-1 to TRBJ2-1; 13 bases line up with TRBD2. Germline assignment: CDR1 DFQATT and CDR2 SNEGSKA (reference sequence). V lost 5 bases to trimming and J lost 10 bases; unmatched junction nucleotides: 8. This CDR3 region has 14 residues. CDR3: CSARGTSGVGEQFF. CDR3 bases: TGCAGTGCTCGAGGGACTAGCGGGGTAGGGGAGCAGTTCTTC.

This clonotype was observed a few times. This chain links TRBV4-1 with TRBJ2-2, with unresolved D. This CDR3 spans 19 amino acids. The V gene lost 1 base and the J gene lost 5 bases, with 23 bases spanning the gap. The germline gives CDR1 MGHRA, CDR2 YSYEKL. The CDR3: CASSQGPVFRKSETGELFF. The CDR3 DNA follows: TGCGCCAGCAGCCAAGGACCCGTTTTTAGAAAATCGGAAACCGGGGAGCTGTTTTTT.

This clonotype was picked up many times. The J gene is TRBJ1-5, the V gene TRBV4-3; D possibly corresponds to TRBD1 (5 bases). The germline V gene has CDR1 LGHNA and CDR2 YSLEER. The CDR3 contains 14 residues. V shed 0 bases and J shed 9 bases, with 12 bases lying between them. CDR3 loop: CASSQDRGDWPQHF. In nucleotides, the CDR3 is TGCGCCAGCAGCCAAGATCGGGGGGACTGGCCCCAGCATTTT.

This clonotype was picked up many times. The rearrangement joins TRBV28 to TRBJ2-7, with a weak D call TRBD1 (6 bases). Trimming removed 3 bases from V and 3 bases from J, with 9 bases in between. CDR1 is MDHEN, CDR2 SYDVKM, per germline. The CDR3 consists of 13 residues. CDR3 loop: CASSLDRRYEQYF. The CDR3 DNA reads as TGTGCCAGCAGTTTGGACAGACGCTACGAGCAGTACTTC.

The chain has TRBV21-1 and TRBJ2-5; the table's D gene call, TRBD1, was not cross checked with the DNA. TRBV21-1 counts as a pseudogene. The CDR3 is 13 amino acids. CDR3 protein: CARQQGIRETQYF. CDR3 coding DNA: TGTGCCAGGCAACAGGGAATCAGGGAGACCCAGTACTTC.